The 20 T cell receptor beta chains reported below all come from one sample, sequenced in a study of control samples from healthy donors and cancer patients. Libraries were prepared by immunoSEQ multiplex PCR; TCRdb keeps only in-frame clonotypes and omits some of them. The sample has about 80,000 clones; approximately 82% are singletons. Sequences were obtained from PBMCs. These receptors originate from a man aged 60-69 years with head and neck cancer.

The rearrangement uses TRBV10-1 and TRBJ2-7; a weak D match, TRBD2 (6 bases). This CDR3 contains 14 residues. V dropped 5 bases and J dropped 3 bases, with 14 bases sitting between them. Germline V gives CDR1 WNHNN, CDR2 SYGVQD (reference sequence). DNA of the CDR3: TGCGCCAGCAGTCCCGGGACTTCGAACTACGAGCAGTACTTC. Protein: CASSPGTSNYEQYF.

V and J are TRBV7-8 and TRBJ2-2; TRBD1 is a possible D gene (6 bases). Trimming stripped 3 bases from V and 5 bases from J, with 13 bases between. CDR3 length equals 15 residues. CDR1 and CDR2 from the germline V gene are SGHVS and FQNEAQ. This chain's CDR3 is CASSFRRGFTGELFF. The CDR3 DNA reads as TGTGCCAGCAGCTTCCGCAGGGGTTTTACCGGGGAGCTGTTTTTT.

This clone was found once. The gene calls are TRBV7-9 and TRBJ2-1; D ambiguous. The germline V and J ends were trimmed by 3 bases and 5 bases, with 11 bases remaining between them. Germline CDR1 SEHNR, CDR2 FQNEAQ (reference sequence). The CDR3 has 14 amino acids. CDR3 nucleotide sequence: TGTGCCAGCAGCTTCAATCCCAATAACAATGAGCAGTTCTTC. Residues: CASSFNPNNNEQFF.

V usage is TRBV29-1 and J usage is TRBJ2-2; D is possibly TRBD1 (6 bases). Germline V gene lookup returns CDR1 SQVTM and CDR2 ANQGSEA. V shed 6 bases and J shed 4 bases, with 18 bases lying between them. The CDR3 is made up of 15 amino acids. CDR3 residues: CSVGGGGLSTGELFF. CDR3 bases: TGCAGCGTCGGTGGGGGCGGCTTGAGCACCGGGGAGCTGTTTTTT.

The V gene is TRBV5-8, the J gene TRBJ2-7; D not certain. CDR1 and CDR2 (germline): SGHTS, YDEGEE. Between the trimmed V and J ends, which lost 2 bases and 1 base, there was a span of 7 bases. This CDR3 is built from 13 residues. The CDR3 sequence: CASSLWRSYEQYF. The CDR3 DNA follows: TGTGCCAGCAGCTTATGGAGATCCTACGAGCAGTACTTC.

V and J are TRBV28 and TRBJ1-6, with D tentatively TRBD1 (5 bases). The CDR3 contains 13 residues. CDR1 and CDR2 from the germline V gene are MDHEN and SYDVKM. V lost 2 bases to trimming and J lost 8 bases, with 7 bases between them. DNA for the CDR3: TGTGCCAGCAGTTTACGGGGCCATTCACCCCTCCACTTT. Encoded protein: CASSLRGHSPLHF.

V and J are TRBV3-1 (or the pseudogene TRBV3-2) and TRBJ2-7; 9 nucleotides match TRBD2. V was pared by 5 bases and J by 3 bases, with 11 bases of the junction left unmatched. The CDR3 contains 16 residues. The germline gives CDR1 LGHDT, CDR2 YNNKEL (reference sequence). The CDR3 protein is CASSRGGSGSLYEQYF. The CDR3 region has the DNA TGTGCCAGCAGCAGAGGAGGTAGCGGGAGTCTCTACGAGCAGTACTTC.

The chain is built from TRBV6-5 and TRBJ1-2; no firm D call. The germline gives CDR1 MNHEY, CDR2 SVGAGI. The CDR3 loop spans 13 amino acids. Trimming left V 0 bases short and J 5 bases short, with 7 bases between. The CDR3 sequence: CASSYSRRYGYTF. CDR3 DNA: TGTGCCAGCAGTTACTCGAGACGGTATGGCTACACCTTC.

The gene calls are TRBV5-1 and TRBJ2-2, with TRBD2 matching 9 bases. J gave up 4 bases and V 4 bases, and 5 bases lay outside the gene matches. The CDR3 consists of 15 residues. Germline V gene data show CDR1 as SGHRS and CDR2 as YFSETQ. Here the CDR3 reads CASSGSGSSTGELFF. CDR3 bases: TGCGCCAGCAGCGGTAGCGGGAGCAGCACCGGGGAGCTGTTTTTT.

This chain links TRBV3-1 (or the pseudogene TRBV3-2) with TRBJ1-6; D remains unclear. CDR1 and CDR2 from the germline V gene are LGHDT and YNNKEL (reference sequence). The CDR3 is 15 residues long. With 4 bases removed from V and 7 bases from J, the gap between germline ends came to 14 bases. CDR3 DNA: TGTGCCAGCAGCCGGCTCGAGGGCGGCAATTCACCCCTCCACTTT. Its translation: CASSRLEGGNSPLHF.

V gene TRBV11-2 combines with J gene TRBJ2-7, with D possibly being TRBD1 (5 bases). There are 16 residues in the CDR3. The germline V gene encodes CDR1 SGHAT and CDR2 FQNNGV. The V and J ends lost 5 bases and 0 bases respectively, with 17 bases between them. In DNA form, the CDR3 reads TGTGCCAGCAGCCCCACAGTCAGGGTGAGCTCCTACGAGCAGTACTTC. Amino acid sequence: CASSPTVRVSSYEQYF.

CDR3 bases: TGTGCCAGCAGCTTGTTAGGGGCCGGGGAGCTGTTTTTT. Translating gives CASSLLGAGELFF. The gene calls are TRBV7-9 and TRBJ2-2; the D gene is possibly TRBD1 (5 bases). The CDR3 covers 13 residues. In germline, CDR1 is SEHNR, CDR2 FQNEAQ (reference sequence). The germline V and J ends were trimmed by 3 bases and 6 bases, with 8 bases remaining between them.

This clone was picked up a small number of times. The gene calls are TRBV5-5 and TRBJ2-3, with D uncertain. The CDR3 contains 14 residues. Germline values: CDR1 SGHKS, CDR2 YYEKEE (reference sequence). Trimming cost V 1 base and J 6 bases, with 12 bases left between them. Here the CDR3 DNA reads TGTGCCAGCAGCTTGCGCCTGGGGTACGATACGCAGTATTTT. Translation: CASSLRLGYDTQYF.

This chain joins TRBV2 and TRBJ1-4; D perhaps matches TRBD1 (6 bases). Looked up from germline, CDR1 is SNHLY and CDR2 is FYNNEI. The CDR3 extends over 15 amino acids. The V gene lost 4 bases and the J gene lost 7 bases, with 16 bases spanning the gap. The CDR3 here is CASSGRGGAAEKLFF. The CDR3 DNA is TGTGCCAGCAGTGGCCGGGGGGGCGCGGCTGAAAAACTGTTTTTT.

This chain connects TRBV28 to TRBJ1-4; maybe TRBD1 (6 bases). The V gene's germline CDR1 is MDHEN and CDR2 SYDVKM. V lost 0 bases to trimming and J lost 5 bases, with 13 bases between them. This CDR3 comprises 16 residues. The CDR3 reads CASSLWDSGVNEKLFF. CDR3 coding DNA: TGTGCCAGCAGTTTATGGGACAGCGGAGTGAATGAAAAACTGTTTTTT.

The V gene is TRBV5-1, the J gene TRBJ2-5; D is undetermined. CDR3 length equals 15 residues. V dropped 0 bases and J dropped 4 bases, with 13 bases sitting between them. Germline V CDR1 and CDR2: SGHRS, YFSETQ. In nucleotides, the CDR3 is TGCGCCAGCAGCTTGGCGGGTACAAGAGGAGAGACCCAGTACTTC. Its translation: CASSLAGTRGETQYF.

V is TRBV27 and J is TRBJ1-6; 9 bases fit TRBD1. The germline V gene has CDR1 MNHEY and CDR2 SMNVEV (reference sequence). After removal of 9 bases from V and 9 bases from J, the junction contained 12 bases not matched to a gene. The CDR3 extends over 15 amino acids. CDR3 in amino acids: CASTSLGTGLSPLHF. The DNA of the CDR3 is TGTGCCAGTACTTCTCTAGGGACAGGGCTTTCACCCCTCCACTTT.

The rearrangement joins TRBV27 to TRBJ2-1, with 12 bases aligning to TRBD2. There are 16 residues in the CDR3. Germline CDR1 reads MNHEY; CDR2 reads SMNVEV (reference sequence). Germline trimming cut 0 bases from V and 8 bases from J; bases unmatched to any gene: 5. Here the CDR3 DNA reads TGTGCCAGCAGTTTATCGGCGCTAGCGGGAGGGTATGAGCAGTTCTTC. As protein: CASSLSALAGGYEQFF.

This clone was counted between two and nine times. J is TRBJ1-3 and V is TRBV9; the match to TRBD1 covers 8 bases. Germline V gives CDR1 SGDLS, CDR2 YYNGEE. Trimming took 3 bases from V and 0 from J; bases not matched to a gene: 2. This CDR3 has 15 residues. The CDR3 region has the DNA TGTGCCAGCAGCGCCCAGGGGGCCTCTGGAAACACCATATATTTT. It yields the protein CASSAQGASGNTIYF. Full variable domain (rest looked up from reference TRBV9 and TRBJ1-3): DSGVTQTPKHLITATGQRVTLRCSPRSGDLSVYWYQQSLDQGLQFLIQYYNGEERAKGNILERFSAQQFPDLHSELNLSSLELGDSALYFCASSAQGASGNTIYFGEGSWLTVV.

The V call is TRBV7-9, the J call TRBJ1-2; D is undetermined. The length of the CDR3 is 13 residues. The germline V and J ends were trimmed by 7 bases and 2 bases, with 11 bases remaining between them. The germline gives CDR1 SEHNR, CDR2 FQNEAQ (reference sequence). CDR3 nucleotide sequence: TGTGCCAGCAACCCCACTGAGAACTATGGCTACACCTTC. Protein: CASNPTENYGYTF.